A single sample is the source of the 2 T cell receptor beta chains below, sequenced in a study of T cells after yellow fever vaccination. TCRdb redid the calling of the 5' RACE reads with MiXCR, one entry per CDR3 protein. The sample has roughly 190,000 distinct CDR3 sequences; about 11% are singletons. This sample comprised CD8+ T cells sorted from PBMCs, obtained 15 days after the yellow fever booster vaccination. The source is a young man who received the YFV17D yellow fever vaccine.

The chain employs TRBV5-1 and TRBJ2-1, with 8 bases matching TRBD2. J gave up 8 bases and V 5 bases, and 6 bases lay outside the gene matches. This CDR3 region has 13 residues. Germline V gene lookup returns CDR1 SGHRS and CDR2 YFSETQ. The CDR3 region is CASRGRGGHEQFF. The CDR3, as DNA: TGCGCCAGCAGAGGACGGGGGGGCCATGAGCAGTTCTTC. Together with reference TRBV5-1 and TRBJ2-1, the CDR3 gives the full variable domain: KAGVTQTPRYLIKTRGQQVTLSCSPISGHRSVSWYQQTPGQGLQFLFEYFSETQRNKGNFPGRFSGRQFSNSRSEMNVSTLELGDSALYLCASRGRGGHEQFFGPGTRLTVL.

This clonotype was observed many times. V and J are TRBV9 and TRBJ1-2; D unclear. Germline CDR1 and CDR2: SGDLS and YYNGEE. The CDR3 covers 13 residues. Trimming removed 0 bases from V and 4 bases from J, with 7 bases in between. This CDR3 is CASSVDSAYGYTF. The CDR3 DNA is TGTGCCAGCAGCGTAGATAGCGCCTATGGCTACACCTTC.